Listed below are T cell receptor beta chains from one sample, sequenced in a study of CD8+ T cells in alopecia areata. Produced via immunoSEQ multiplex PCR; TCRdb's table is partial and in-frame only. The sample has under 300,000 clones; approximately 60% are singletons. Sample: CD4+ T cells sorted from blood, taken around week 54, from a patient treated with tofacitinib. Receptors were obtained from a human donor with alopecia areata. CDR3s include the opening cysteine and the closing phenylalanine or tryptophan. Each record gives: J gene, D gene, clone size, V gene, CDR3 DNA, CDR3 protein. The D gene is left open where the match is weak. Clone size appears in some rows only: once, few, many, or a class for an expanded clone.

TRBJ1-1	.	.	TRBV7-2	TGTGCCAGCAGCCTTAAACAGGGAGGGACTGAAGCTTTCTTT	CASSLKQGGTEAFF
TRBJ1-2	.	.	TRBV5-1	TGCGCCAGCAGCTTGGCAGGAACGACTAACTATGGCTACACCTTC	CASSLAGTTNYGYTF
TRBJ1-2	.	.	TRBV29-1	TGCAGCGCTACAGGGACCGATGGCTACACCTTC	CSATGTDGYTF
TRBJ2-7	TRBD2	.	TRBV11-1	TGTGCCAGCAGGGGACTAGCATCCTACGAGCAGTACTTC	CASRGLASYEQYF
TRBJ1-5	TRBD1	.	TRBV6-6	TGTGCCAGCAGTTATACAGGGGGCCCCAATCAGCCCCAGCATTTT	CASSYTGGPNQPQHF
TRBJ1-2	TRBD1	few	TRBV10-3	TGTGCCATCAGGCCCGGGACAGGGGGCGGCTACACCTTC	CAIRPGTGGGYTF
TRBJ2-3	.	.	TRBV29-1	TGCAGCGCCCGAGGCCGGGACACCACAGATACGCAGTATTTT	CSARGRDTTDTQYF
TRBJ2-3	TRBD1	many	TRBV11-1	TGTGCCAGCAGCCTCGACAGGGGCCCAGATACGCAGTATTTT	CASSLDRGPDTQYF
TRBJ1-5	TRBD1	.	TRBV29-1	TGCAGCGTTGAAGTAGGGGGACAGGGACAGGGCAACCCCCAGCATTTT	CSVEVGGQGQGNPQHF
TRBJ1-4	.	.	TRBV5-1	TGCGCCAGCAGGAATTCGGGGACTAATGAAAAACTGTTTTTT	CASRNSGTNEKLFF
TRBJ2-3	.	.	TRBV30	TGTGCCTGGATCCCTATGGCAGATACGCAGTATTTT	CAWIPMADTQYF
TRBJ1-6	.	few	TRBV6-1	TGTGCCAGCAGTGAGGGGGGCCTTCATAATTCACCCCTCCACTTT	CASSEGGLHNSPLHF
TRBJ1-5	TRBD1	.	TRBV30	TGTGCCTGGAGTGGGGGACAGCATCATCAGCCCCAGCATTTT	CAWSGGQHHQPQHF
TRBJ2-6	.	.	TRBV27	TGTGCCAGCAGTTTACAGGGCTCTGGGGCCAACGTCCTGACTTTC	CASSLQGSGANVLTF
TRBJ2-3	.	few	TRBV19	TGTGCCAGTAGTTCCGCCTCAAATACGCAGTATTTT	CASSSASNTQYF
TRBJ2-1	.	.	TRBV19	TGTGCCAGTAGTATTATCAGGGGCCGTGAGTTCTTC	CASSIIRGREFF
TRBJ1-6	TRBD1	.	TRBV30	TGTGCCGGCAAACAAGGGACAGGGAATTCACCCCTCCACTTT	CAGKQGTGNSPLHF
TRBJ2-3	.	.	TRBV5-1	TGCGCCAGCAGCTTGGCGGCAGGGGAAGATACGCAGTATTTT	CASSLAAGEDTQYF
TRBJ2-1	.	few	TRBV6-6	TGTGCCAGCCGGGACGGAGTAAATGAGCAGTTCTTC	CASRDGVNEQFF
TRBJ2-3	.	few	TRBV29-1	TGCAGCGTTGAAAGCTGGGCAGGGAGGAGCACAGATACGCAGTATTTT	CSVESWAGRSTDTQYF
TRBJ2-5	TRBD2	.	TRBV5-1	TGCGCCAGCAGCAAGGGAGGGGTGACTCAAGAGACCCAGTACTTC	CASSKGGVTQETQYF
TRBJ2-5	.	.	TRBV11-2	TGTGCCAGCAGCTTTGGGGGTGGAGAGACCCAGTACTTC	CASSFGGGETQYF
TRBJ2-2	.	few	TRBV4-3	TGCGCCAGCAGCCCCACTCCCCAGGGGGGCTTTGGCGGGGAGCTGTTTTTT	CASSPTPQGGFGGELFF
TRBJ2-6	.	.	TRBV2	TGTGCCAGCAGTGACCAAGGGTCTGGGGCCAACGTCCTGACTTTC	CASSDQGSGANVLTF
TRBJ2-1	.	few	TRBV29-1	TGCAGCGTTGACAGGAACTCCTACAATGAGCAGTTCTTC	CSVDRNSYNEQFF
TRBJ1-3	.	.	TRBV29-1	TGCAGCGTTGGGGACACCTTAAACACCATATATTTT	CSVGDTLNTIYF
TRBJ2-6	TRBD1	.	TRBV19	TGTGCCAGTAGTCCGGACAGGGGAGCTGGGGCCAACGTCCTGACTTTC	CASSPDRGAGANVLTF
TRBJ1-2	TRBD1	.	TRBV4-3	TGCGCCAGCAGCCAAGCAACCGGGACAGGGACTAACTATGGCTACACCTTC	CASSQATGTGTNYGYTF